One and the same sample provided the 29 T cell receptor beta chains below, sequenced in a study of T cells in Graves' hyperthyroidism and ophthalmopathy. TCR beta CDR3 regions were amplified from RNA transcripts. First-round RT-PCR with HTBI primers amplified the TCR CDR3 region. TCRdb passed the multiplex PCR reads through MiXCR, listing each CDR3 protein once. Of around 200,000 distinct CDR3 sequences listed, 15% to 20% were seen once; the top ten hold 25% to 35%. The sample consisted of blood. The receptors originated from a woman in her forties or fifties with Graves' hyperthyroidism.

This clonotype has only a few counts. The rearrangement links TRBV20-1 to TRBJ2-6; D possibly corresponds to TRBD2 (5 bases). The CDR3 contains 15 residues. The V gene's germline CDR1 is DFQATT and CDR2 SNEGSKA (reference sequence). Trimming pared 6 bases from V and 4 bases from J, leaving 16 bases between. This CDR3 reads CSAPGSNAGANVLTF. CDR3 DNA: TGCAGTGCCCCGGGATCAAACGCGGGGGCCAACGTCCTGACTTTC.

This clonotype was picked up many times. V is TRBV29-1 and J is TRBJ2-2; D may be TRBD2 (5 bases). The germline V and J ends were trimmed by 6 bases and 6 bases, with 14 bases remaining between them. This CDR3 comprises 13 residues. CDR1 and CDR2 from the germline V gene are SQVTM and ANQGSEA. CDR3 residues: CSVASGWAGELFF. The CDR3 nucleotides read TGCAGCGTCGCCTCGGGATGGGCCGGGGAGCTGTTTTTT.

This clonotype was counted many times. A much larger clonotype is one base distant, so this may be a read error. The chain is built from TRBV3-1 and TRBJ1-2, with a possible D match to TRBD1 (6 bases). Deletions cut 7 bases from V and 2 bases from J, with 11 bases between. There are 13 residues in the CDR3. Germline CDR1 is LGHDT and CDR2 is YNNKEL (reference sequence). The CDR3 sequence: CASNRGQNYGYTF. In nucleotides, the CDR3 is TGTGCCAGCAACCGAGGACAGAACTATGGCTACACCTTC.

This clonotype has ten or more counts. The CDR3 sequence: CASSLMEINTEAFF. Written as DNA, the CDR3 is TGTGCCAGCAGCTTAATGGAGATTAACACTGAAGCTTTCTTT. The chain couples TRBV7-8 to TRBJ1-1; unclear D gene. V lost 2 bases and J lost 2, with 9 bases in between. Germline CDR1 and CDR2: SGHVS and FQNEAQ. The CDR3 extends over 14 amino acids.

This clonotype showed up just a few times. V is TRBV14 and J is TRBJ2-7; no firm D call. Germline V gene lookup returns CDR1 SGHDN and CDR2 FVKESK. V was clipped by 3 bases and J by 5 bases, with 5 bases between them. The CDR3 extends over 11 amino acids. The CDR3 region is CASSQPHEQYF. For the CDR3, the DNA is TGTGCCAGCAGCCAGCCCCACGAGCAGTACTTC.

This clonotype has ten or more counts. The rearrangement joins TRBV12-3 or TRBV12-4 to TRBJ2-5, with D tentatively TRBD2 (5 bases). The CDR3 has 14 residues. V lost 3 bases and J 5 bases, leaving 13 bases between the germline ends. CDR3: CASSFPGLSETQYF. In DNA, the CDR3 is TGTGCCAGCAGTTTCCCGGGGTTGAGTGAGACCCAGTACTTC.

Concerning this clonotype itself: The CDR3 carries no conserved terminal phenylalanine or tryptophan, so it likely arises from a read error. The J gene is TRBJ2-7, the V gene TRBV27, with D tentatively TRBD1 (5 bases). The V gene lost 2 bases and the J gene lost 1 base, with 9 bases spanning the gap. Germline loops: CDR1 MNHEY, CDR2 SMNVEV (reference sequence). The CDR3 covers 14 residues. The CDR3 here is CASSLTAGSYEQYL. The CDR3, as DNA: TGTGCCAGCAGTTTAACGGCAGGGTCCTACGAGCAGTACCTC.

This clonotype showed up many times. The chain is built from TRBV6-1 and TRBJ2-7; 8 bases are shared with TRBD2. Germline V gives CDR1 MNHNS, CDR2 SASEGT. J was trimmed by 0 bases and V by 1 base; bases with no gene match: 5. This CDR3 has 16 amino acids. The DNA for the CDR3 is TGTGCCAGCAGTGAAGGGGCGGGGGGTCACTCCTACGAGCAGTACTTC. Its translation is CASSEGAGGHSYEQYF.

Concerning this clonotype itself: At one of its ends the junction is not consistent with the germline gene, which may arise from a read error. The J gene is TRBJ1-2, the V gene TRBV24-1; D is possibly TRBD1 (6 bases). Looked up from germline, CDR1 is KGHDR and CDR2 is SFDVKD. The CDR3 is 14 amino acids. The CDR3, as DNA: TGTGTCACCAGTGGACCACAGGGTTATGATGGCTACACCTTC. Translated: CVTSGPQGYDGYTF.

This clonotype was picked up many times. The chain joins TRBV19 to TRBJ2-3, with 10 bases lining up with TRBD2. Germline-derived CDR1 and CDR2 are LNHDA and SQIVND (reference sequence). J lost 1 base, V lost 3 bases, and 4 bases had no gene match. The CDR3 is made up of 16 amino acids. DNA of the CDR3: TGTGCCAGTAGTATGCTAGCGGGGGTTGGCACAGATACGCAGTATTTT. Protein sequence: CASSMLAGVGTDTQYF.

The chain employs TRBV4-3 and TRBJ2-7; the D call may be TRBD1 or TRBD2 (5 bases each). The V end lost 4 bases, the J end lost 2 bases, and 12 bases lay between the germline ends. The CDR3 sequence is 14 residues long. The germline gives CDR1 LGHNA, CDR2 YSLEER. For the CDR3, the DNA is TGCGCCAGCAGCCCCTTGGGACGCCCCTACGAGCAGTACTTC. Translated, it gives CASSPLGRPYEQYF.

This clonotype was counted a few times. The chain employs TRBV7-9 and TRBJ2-1, with 14 bases fitting TRBD2. The CDR3 has 18 amino acids. The V segment lost 5 bases and the J segment 2 bases; nucleotides outside the gene matches: 8. Germline loops: CDR1 SEHNR, CDR2 FQNEAQ (reference sequence). CDR3 coding DNA: TGTGCCAGCAGCCCACGGACTAGCGGGGGGCCCGCCTACAATGAGCAGTTCTTC. Protein product: CASSPRTSGGPAYNEQFF.

The chain combines TRBV5-1 with TRBJ2-2; D perhaps matches TRBD2 (5 bases). V lost 9 bases and J 1 base, leaving 10 bases between the germline ends. This CDR3 spans 13 amino acids. Germline loops: CDR1 SGHRS, CDR2 YFSETQ. CDR3: CAISDLNTGELFF. The CDR3 DNA reads as TGCGCCATCTCGGACTTGAACACCGGGGAGCTGTTTTTT.

At least ten counts were recorded for this clonotype. The genes are TRBV3-1 and TRBJ1-1, with D perhaps TRBD1 (5 bases). The CDR3 runs 16 residues. Germline V CDR1 and CDR2: LGHDT, YNNKEL (reference sequence). V was clipped by 3 bases and J by 8 bases, with 22 bases between them. The CDR3 DNA follows: TGTGCCAGCAGCCAGAATAGCGTTCGAACAGGTCTAGAAGCTTTCTTT. Its protein is CASSQNSVRTGLEAFF.

This clonotype has a handful of counts. The J gene is TRBJ2-1, the V gene TRBV4-1; 16 positions agree with TRBD2. V lost 3 bases to trimming and J lost 6 bases; unmatched junction nucleotides: 8. CDR1 is MGHRA, CDR2 YSYEKL, per germline. This CDR3 spans 18 amino acids. The CDR3 sequence: CASSQGLAGGFVFNEQFF. In nucleotides, the CDR3 is TGCGCCAGCAGCCAGGGACTAGCGGGGGGGTTTGTCTTCAATGAGCAGTTCTTC.

Comment on this clonotype: Here the CDR3 omits its conserved ending phenylalanine or tryptophan, so a read error is the likely source. The rearrangement links TRBV6-2 or TRBV6-3 to TRBJ2-7; D uncertain. CDR3 length equals 13 residues. Trimming removed 7 bases at V and 2 bases at J, with 12 bases between. Germline CDR1 is MNHEY and CDR2 is SVGEGT. CDR3 nucleotides: TGTGCCAGCATCAAAGACGGACCCTACGAGCAGTACCTC. Protein product: CASIKDGPYEQYL.

This chain connects TRBV6-1 to TRBJ2-1; 7 bases line up with TRBD2. The CDR3 is 16 residues long. Germline CDR1 MNHNS, CDR2 SASEGT. Unmatched junction bases numbered 17, after V lost 7 bases and J lost 8 bases. The CDR3 protein is CASNPNGQPTSDEQFF. Written as DNA, the CDR3 is TGTGCCAGCAATCCTAATGGGCAGCCCACTAGCGATGAGCAGTTCTTC.

The table lists this clonotype with a few counts. The rearrangement links TRBV7-9 to TRBJ2-7, with 7 bases lining up with TRBD2. V shed 5 bases and J 5 bases; nucleotides not matched to a gene: 9. The CDR3 runs 14 residues. Germline V gene data show CDR1 as SEHNR and CDR2 as FQNEAQ (reference sequence). CDR3 bases: TGTGCCAGCAGCCCCGTCGGAGGGAGGGACGAGCAGTACTTC. It specifies CASSPVGGRDEQYF.

This clonotype was detected ten times or more. This chain connects TRBV7-2 to TRBJ1-3, with D perhaps matching TRBD1 (6 bases). The germline CDR1 and CDR2 sequences are SGHTA and FQGNSA. V lost 3 bases, J lost 0 bases, and 12 bases lay in between. The CDR3 has 16 residues. The CDR3 is CASSFEGGSSGNTIYF. CDR3 nucleotides: TGTGCCAGCAGCTTCGAAGGGGGGAGCTCTGGAAACACCATATATTTT. Based on the CDR3 plus reference TRBV7-2 and TRBJ1-3, the full variable domain is GAGVSQSPSNKVTEKGKDVELRCDPISGHTALYWYRQSLGQGLEFLIYFQGNSAPDKSGLPSDRFSAERTGGSVSTLTIQRTQQEDSAVYLCASSFEGGSSGNTIYFGEGSWLTVV.

This clonotype showed up many times. The chain links TRBV7-3 to TRBJ2-3; D possibly corresponds to TRBD2 (6 bases). CDR1 SGHTA and CDR2 FQGTGA come from the germline V gene. V gave up 2 bases and J gave up 1 base, with 16 bases separating them. This CDR3 spans 17 amino acids. This CDR3 is CASSLLPSGGGTDTQYF. In nucleotides, the CDR3 is TGTGCCAGCAGCTTACTCCCCTCCGGCGGGGGCACAGATACGCAGTATTTT.

This clonotype was recorded at least ten times. This chain's CDR3 is CASSVGHAGSPLHF. Written as DNA, the CDR3 is TGTGCCAGCAGTGTAGGACATGCTGGGTCACCCCTCCACTTT. The chain recombines TRBV6-1 with TRBJ1-6; tentative D call: TRBD1 (5 bases). The CDR3 extends over 14 amino acids. Per the germline V gene, CDR1 is MNHNS and CDR2 is SASEGT. V was clipped by 4 bases and J by 10 bases, with 14 bases between them.

The sample holds many counts of this clonotype. This sequence joins TRBV28 and TRBJ2-7; D unclear. The CDR3 spans 15 residues. Germline-derived CDR1 and CDR2 are MDHEN and SYDVKM. The V and J ends lost 4 bases and 2 bases respectively, with 15 bases between them. CDR3 DNA: TGTGCCAGCAGTTCCTCAGCACTAACACCCTACGAGCAGTACTTC. Translating it yields CASSSSALTPYEQYF. Full variable domain (rest looked up from reference TRBV28 and TRBJ2-7): DVKVTQSSRYLVKRTGEKVFLECVQDMDHENMFWYRQDPGLGLRLIYFSYDVKMKEKGDIPEGYSVSREKKERFSLILESASTNQTSMYLCASSSSALTPYEQYFGPGTRLTVT.

Only a few counts were recorded for this clonotype. V and J are TRBV18 and TRBJ1-2, with D maybe TRBD1 (5 bases). With 2 bases removed from V and 0 bases from J, the gap between germline ends came to 7 bases. Germline lookup yields CDR1 KGHSH and CDR2 LQKENI. The CDR3 is made up of 14 amino acids. The CDR3 is CASSPGAPNYGYTF. The CDR3 DNA follows: TGTGCCAGCTCACCAGGGGCCCCTAACTATGGCTACACCTTC. Supplemented by reference TRBV18 and TRBJ1-2, the full variable domain reads NAGVMQNPRHLVRRRGQEARLRCSPMKGHSHVYWYRQLPEEGLKFMVYLQKENIIDESGMPKERFSAEFPKEGPSILRIQQVVRGDSAAYFCASSPGAPNYGYTFGSGTRLTVV.

This rearrangement joins TRBV20-1 to TRBJ1-3; D not resolved. The V and J ends lost 6 bases and 3 bases respectively, with 12 bases between them. The germline V gene encodes CDR1 DFQATT and CDR2 SNEGSKA (reference sequence). The CDR3 is 13 residues long. The CDR3 sequence is CSARVGHGNTIYF. CDR3 DNA: TGCAGTGCCCGGGTAGGGCATGGAAACACCATATATTTT.

This clonotype was seen ten or more times. This chain joins TRBV20-1 and TRBJ1-5, with D unresolved. CDR1 DFQATT and CDR2 SNEGSKA come from the germline V gene (reference sequence). Trimming took 6 bases from V and 5 from J, leaving 14 bases between them. This CDR3 has 13 amino acids. The CDR3 region is CSAADDGDQPQHF. CDR3 nucleotide sequence: TGCAGTGCAGCTGACGACGGCGATCAGCCCCAGCATTTT.

V is TRBV6-1 and J is TRBJ1-1, with 7 bases lining up with TRBD1. Germline CDR1 MNHNS, CDR2 SASEGT. Trimming removed 6 bases from V and 5 bases from J; junction bases left unmatched: 9. The length of the CDR3 is 14 residues. CDR3 nucleotides: TGTGCCAGCAGCCCCCAGGGGGTGGGAACTGAAGCTTTCTTT. This gives the protein CASSPQGVGTEAFF.

This clonotype was detected many times. The rearrangement joins TRBV19 to TRBJ2-1; D not certain. Germline V gene data show CDR1 as LNHDA and CDR2 as SQIVND (reference sequence). Deletions cut 2 bases from V and 11 bases from J, with 7 bases between. This CDR3 is 11 amino acids long. CDR3 sequence reads: CASSISNKQFF. The CDR3 DNA sequence: TGTGCCAGTAGTATATCCAACAAGCAGTTCTTC.

The chain combines TRBV5-1 with TRBJ2-7; maybe TRBD1 (6 bases). Trimming removed 4 bases from V and 4 bases from J, with 15 bases in between. CDR3 length: 14 residues. The germline gives CDR1 SGHRS, CDR2 YFSETQ. CDR3: CASSPRGFIYEQYF. DNA of the CDR3: TGCGCCAGCAGCCCCAGGGGATTCATATACGAGCAGTACTTC.

This clonotype was counted at least ten times. The V and J genes are TRBV7-2 and TRBJ1-1, with no clear D. Trimming stripped 3 bases from V and 1 base from J, with 9 bases between. The CDR3 is made up of 14 amino acids. Looked up from germline, CDR1 is SGHTA and CDR2 is FQGNSA. The CDR3 spells CASSFSYGNTEAFF. CDR3 nucleotide sequence: TGTGCCAGCAGCTTTAGCTACGGGAACACTGAAGCTTTCTTT.